This T cell receptor (beta chain) stems from a study of blood T cell repertoires in COVID-19. Whole-study context: Nucleic acid was either cDNA or gDNA, and it came from T cells, B-cell-depleted T cells, or PBMCs.

The germline V gene has CDR1 LGHNA and CDR2 YNFKEQ. The CDR3 spans 16 residues. The germline V and J ends were trimmed by 0 bases and 0 bases, with 11 bases remaining between them. Profiled with immunoSEQ multiplex PCR; TCRdb holds only in-frame clones, not every one. The sample holds 150,000 to 200,000 clones, approximately 85% seen once. The rearrangement uses TRBV4-2 and TRBJ1-1; D is ambiguous. This sequence originates from a woman aged 45-59 years with COVID-19, enrolled during active disease. Specimen: peripheral blood. The CDR3 nucleotides are TGTGCCAGCAGCCAAGACGGGAGTCGTATGAACACTGAAGCTTTCTTT. Translating it yields CASSQDGSRMNTEAFF.